The subject of this entry is one T cell receptor beta chain. What it binds is unknown. Germline CDR1 MNHEY, CDR2 SMNVEV (reference sequence). This CDR3 spans 13 amino acids. V lost 4 bases, J lost 6 bases, and 7 bases lay in between. The entry originates in a study of T cell responses to AZD1222 COVID-19 vaccine. Study-level findings and limits: Dominant at 160-218 and 743-854, vaccine-associated CD4 TCRs also spanned spike. Females made up more of the donors, who were largely white British, and clonal diversity may have come out too low.

The method was immunoSEQ multiplex PCR; TCRdb's version includes in-frame clones alone and lacks a portion of them. This sample yields 95,000 to 150,000 clones, of which around 92% are seen a single time; about 1.1% belongs to the top ten. Sample: peripheral blood, taken on day 0 of AZD1222 vaccination. This TCR derives from an adult in good health. The J gene is TRBJ1-6, the V gene TRBV27; a possible D gene is TRBD1 (5 bases). The DNA for the CDR3 is TGTGCCAGCAGTTGGGGGATTAATTCACCCCTCCACTTT. Translated, it gives CASSWGINSPLHF.